A single TCR beta chain is shown here with its context. This sample is drawn from a study of memory CD4+ T cells and cytomegalovirus serostatus. Clones were read by immunoSEQ multiplex PCR, and TCRdb kept only the in-frame ones, dropping some. The table has roughly 60,000 clones, over 60% seen once. Single viable CD3+CD4+CD8-CD45RO+ cells were sorted as the memory CD4+ T cells. V lost 4 bases and J lost 11, with 17 bases in between. CDR1 and CDR2 from the germline V gene are SGHVS and FQNEAQ. The CDR3 is 13 residues long. The receptor was isolated from an adult in good health and CMV-seronegative. The chain joins TRBV7-8 to TRBJ1-1; a possible D gene is TRBD1 (5 bases). The sequenced sample was memory CD4+ T cells from blood. CDR3 region: CASSSRAGTAAFF. DNA of the CDR3: TGTGCCAGCAGCTCTAGAGCGGGGACGGCTGCTTTCTTT.